Listed below are T cell receptor beta chains from one sample, sequenced in a study of blood T cell repertoires in COVID-19. Repertoires were generated with immunoSEQ multiplex PCR, while TCRdb's copy carries only in-frame clones and drops some. The sample shows tens of thousands of clones, over 60% of them seen only once. Sample: peripheral blood. These receptors all come from a human donor in a cohort sampled during active COVID-19. CDR3s include the opening cysteine and the closing phenylalanine or tryptophan. The D gene is left open where the match is weak. Where a row states a size, it is once, few, many or the class of an expanded clone; other rows omit it.

NA	NA	TRBV19	16	TRBJ1-1	CASSIIGHRGNTEAFF	TGTGCCAGTAGTATTATCGGTCATAGGGGGAACACTGAAGCTTTCTTT
NA	TRBD2	TRBV11-2	15	TRBJ2-7	CASSSLAGRLNEQYF	TGTGCCAGCAGCTCTCTAGCGGGACGTTTGAACGAGCAGTACTTC
NA	NA	TRBV10-2	13	TRBJ1-1	CASSDEKNTEAFF	TGCGCCAGCAGTGATGAGAAGAACACTGAAGCTTTCTTT
NA	TRBD1	TRBV5-1	12	TRBJ2-1	CASSRDRDEQFF	TGCGCCAGCAGCAGGGACAGGGATGAGCAGTTCTTC
NA	NA	TRBV5-4	19	TRBJ1-4	CASSLAQAGADLLNEKLFF	TGTGCCAGCAGCTTGGCCCAAGCAGGGGCGGACCTACTTAATGAAAAACTGTTTTTT
NA	NA	TRBV7-9	16	TRBJ2-6	CASSPTSSSGANVLTF	TGTGCCAGCAGCCCCACATCCAGCTCTGGGGCCAACGTCCTGACTTTC
NA	TRBD1	TRBV5-5	14	TRBJ2-7	CASSLGQGGYEQYF	TGTGCCAGCAGCTTGGGACAGGGGGGGTACGAGCAGTACTTC
NA	NA	TRBV12-3/TRBV12-4	13	TRBJ2-3	CASSLGEADTQYF	TGTGCCAGCAGCCTGGGGGAGGCAGATACGCAGTATTTT
NA	TRBD1	TRBV7-7	15	TRBJ2-2	CASRGTGSNTGELFF	TGTGCTAGCAGGGGGACAGGGTCGAACACCGGGGAGCTGTTTTTT
NA	NA	TRBV27	15	TRBJ1-1	CASSLLAGDTTEAFF	TGTGCCAGCAGTTTATTGGCCGGTGACACCACTGAAGCTTTCTTT
NA	NA	TRBV5-5	13	TRBJ2-2	CASSLVFYGELFF	TGTGCCAGCAGCTTGGTGTTTTACGGGGAGCTGTTTTTT
NA	NA	TRBV6-5	15	TRBJ1-1	CASSYAQRTNTEAFF	TGTGCCAGCAGTTACGCCCAGCGGACGAACACTGAAGCTTTCTTT
once	TRBD2	TRBV6-2/TRBV6-3	19	TRBJ2-1	CASSYSFLAGAGSYNEQFF	TGTGCCAGCAGTTACTCTTTCCTAGCGGGTGCGGGGTCCTACAATGAGCAGTTCTTC
NA	NA	TRBV7-6	18	TRBJ2-3	CASSLGAVGGLSTDTQYF	TGTGCCAGCAGCTTAGGAGCCGTGGGAGGCTTAAGCACAGATACGCAGTATTTT
NA	TRBD2	TRBV7-8	14	TRBJ2-1	CASSKGTSGRARFF	TGTGCCAGCAGCAAAGGGACTAGCGGGAGGGCTCGGTTCTTC
once	NA	TRBV3-1/TRBV3-2	15	TRBJ1-4	CASSQEPTVAEKLFF	TGTGCCAGCAGCCAAGAACCAACCGTGGCTGAAAAACTGTTTTTT
NA	NA	TRBV7-8	15	TRBJ1-4	CASSPPKAELEKLFF	TGTGCCAGCAGCCCCCCGAAAGCAGAACTAGAAAAACTGTTTTTT
NA	NA	TRBV28	16	TRBJ1-1	CASSLWARGVGTEAFF	TGTGCCAGCAGTTTATGGGCCAGGGGAGTAGGGACTGAAGCTTTCTTT
NA	TRBD2	TRBV19	14	TRBJ2-1	CASTGLAFYNEQFF	TGTGCCAGTACCGGACTAGCCTTCTACAATGAGCAGTTCTTC
NA	TRBD2	TRBV6-2/TRBV6-3	14	TRBJ2-7	CASSQRAGGYEQYF	TGTGCCAGCAGTCAGAGGGCGGGGGGCTACGAGCAGTACTTC
NA	NA	TRBV7-8	13	TRBJ2-7	CASSLDPAYEQYF	TGTGCCAGCAGCTTAGACCCAGCCTACGAGCAGTACTTC
NA	TRBD2	TRBV6-1	16	TRBJ2-1	CASSEVLAGRYNEQFF	TGTGCCAGCAGTGAAGTCTTAGCGGGGAGATACAATGAGCAGTTCTTC
NA	NA	TRBV3-1/TRBV3-2	14	TRBJ1-2	CASSQGSGHYGYTF	TGTGCCAGCAGCCAAGGTTCCGGTCACTATGGCTACACCTTC
few	TRBD2	TRBV7-6	14	TRBJ2-7	CASSQLAGANEQYF	TGTGCCAGCAGCCAACTAGCGGGAGCTAACGAGCAGTACTTC
NA	TRBD1	TRBV30	16	TRBJ1-1	CAWSPKWGDRSAEAFF	TGTGCCTGGAGCCCCAAATGGGGGGACAGGAGCGCTGAAGCTTTCTTT
NA	TRBD1	TRBV7-2	15	TRBJ1-4	CASSFDRAPNEKLFF	TGTGCCAGCAGCTTCGACAGGGCCCCTAATGAAAAACTGTTTTTT
NA	NA	TRBV12-3/TRBV12-4	13	TRBJ2-5	CASKSTELGAQYF	TGTGCCAGCAAGTCGACCGAGCTCGGGGCCCAGTACTTC
medium-sized	TRBD1	TRBV7-9	16	TRBJ1-6	CASSFPKTGENSPLHF	TGTGCCAGCAGCTTCCCAAAGACAGGGGAAAATTCACCCCTCCACTTT
NA	TRBD1	TRBV11-2	14	TRBJ2-5	CASSLSQGAETQYF	TGTGCCAGCAGCTTAAGTCAGGGGGCCGAGACCCAGTACTTC
NA	NA	TRBV20-1	15	TRBJ2-3	CSASRQYRSTDTQYF	TGCAGTGCTAGTAGACAATACCGTAGCACAGATACGCAGTATTTT
NA	NA	TRBV7-2	13	TRBJ2-1	CASSLADRGEQFF	TGTGCCAGCAGCTTAGCGGACCGGGGAGAGCAGTTCTTC
NA	NA	TRBV7-6	14	TRBJ2-7	CASSPTAGNYEQYF	TGTGCCAGCAGCCCGACGGCGGGAAACTACGAGCAGTACTTC
NA	TRBD2	TRBV4-2	17	TRBJ2-3	CASSQTSGADPWDTQYF	TGTGCCAGCAGCCAAACTAGCGGGGCCGACCCGTGGGATACGCAGTATTTT
NA	TRBD2	TRBV29-1	12	TRBJ2-7	CSVDGGGYEQYF	TGCAGCGTCGACGGGGGGGGCTACGAGCAGTACTTC
NA	NA	TRBV19	15	TRBJ1-3	CASSIQGQLRNTIYF	TGTGCCAGTAGTATCCAGGGCCAACTACGAAACACCATATATTTT
NA	NA	TRBV3-1/TRBV3-2	17	TRBJ2-5	CASSQDLWTAHQETQYF	TGTGCCAGCAGCCAAGATCTTTGGACAGCCCACCAAGAGACCCAGTACTTC
few	TRBD2	TRBV5-3	15	TRBJ2-7	CARSPRLAGVDEQYF	TGTGCCAGAAGCCCCCGACTAGCGGGAGTGGACGAGCAGTACTTC
NA	NA	TRBV4-2	14	TRBJ2-3	CASSQDLALDTQYF	TGTGCCAGCAGCCAAGATCTTGCGCTAGATACGCAGTATTTT
NA	NA	TRBV13	13	TRBJ2-7	CASSLGAGYEQYF	TGTGCCAGCAGCTTAGGGGCGGGGTACGAGCAGTACTTC
NA	NA	TRBV6-2/TRBV6-3	13	TRBJ1-1	CASSPRGNTEAFF	TGTGCCAGCAGTCCCCGGGGGAACACTGAAGCTTTCTTT
NA	NA	TRBV30	13	TRBJ1-4	CAWSVTYNEKLFF	TGTGCCTGGAGTGTCACTTATAATGAAAAACTGTTTTTT
NA	NA	TRBV27	15	TRBJ2-4	CASSSLAAYGDIQYF	TGTGCCAGCAGTTCCCTCGCGGCCTACGGTGACATTCAGTACTTC
NA	TRBD1	TRBV2	15	TRBJ1-6	CASSDGTASRSPLHF	TGTGCCAGCAGTGACGGGACAGCCTCTCGTTCACCCCTCCACTTT
once	TRBD2	TRBV7-2	15	TRBJ2-1	CASSGSSGSYNEQFF	TGTGCCAGCAGCGGTTCTAGCGGGTCCTACAATGAGCAGTTCTTC
NA	NA	TRBV19	16	TRBJ1-5	CASSIMWQFSNQPQHF	TGTGCCAGTAGTATAATGTGGCAGTTTAGCAATCAGCCCCAGCATTTT
NA	TRBD1	TRBV19	15	TRBJ1-6	CASSYDRGPNSPLHF	TGTGCCAGTAGTTACGACAGGGGGCCGAATTCACCCCTCCACTTT
NA	NA	TRBV7-2	13	TRBJ1-1	CASSHGRGFEAFF	TGTGCCAGCAGCCACGGCAGGGGCTTTGAAGCTTTCTTT
NA	TRBD1	TRBV19	15	TRBJ2-2	CASSTEGAYTGELFF	TGTGCCAGTAGTACCGAGGGGGCTTATACCGGGGAGCTGTTTTTT
NA	NA	TRBV7-9	14	TRBJ2-5	CASSSKRAEETQYF	TGTGCCAGCAGCTCGAAGCGGGCCGAAGAGACCCAGTACTTC
few	TRBD2	TRBV4-2	16	TRBJ2-7	CASSQELAGGLYEQYF	TGTGCCAGCAGCCAAGAACTGGCGGGAGGGCTCTACGAGCAGTACTTC
few	NA	TRBV20-1	11	TRBJ1-1	CSASRDERAFF	TGCAGTGCTTCCCGGGATGAGCGGGCTTTCTTT
NA	NA	TRBV10-3	15	TRBJ1-2	CAISEMTEGPYGYTF	TGTGCCATCAGTGAAATGACGGAGGGGCCCTATGGCTACACCTTC
few	NA	TRBV30	15	TRBJ1-2	CAWSVAASRGYGYTF	TGTGCCTGGAGTGTAGCCGCCAGCCGGGGCTATGGCTACACCTTC
NA	NA	TRBV27	14	TRBJ2-2	CASSLRGFTGELFF	TGTGCCAGCAGTTTAAGGGGATTCACCGGGGAGCTGTTTTTT